Each of the 21 T cell receptor beta chains below was sequenced from the same sample in a study of OX40 agonist ivuxolimab in advanced cancers. The protocol was immunoSEQ multiplex PCR, while the TCRdb copy is restricted to in-frame clones and leaves out a portion. Among fewer than 75,000 clones, less than 90% were seen once, and the ten largest hold about 0.82%. The material was CD4+ or CD8+ T cells sorted from blood, obtained in a trial of the OX40 agonist ivuxolimab. These receptors came from an adult with an advanced solid tumor such as melanoma, head and neck, liver or kidney cancer.

V is TRBV10-1 and J is TRBJ2-7, with 12 bases lining up with TRBD1. Per germline, CDR1 WNHNN and CDR2 SYGVQD (reference sequence). Losses at the gene ends were 4 bases for V and 5 bases for J; bases not matched to a gene: 6. CDR3 length equals 15 residues. The CDR3 region is CASSAPGQGAHEQYF. CDR3 sequence (DNA): TGCGCCAGCAGTGCCCCGGGACAGGGGGCTCACGAGCAGTACTTC.

V gene TRBV19 combines with J gene TRBJ1-4; 7 positions match TRBD1. J lost 0 bases, V lost 0 bases, and 7 bases had no gene match. From germline, CDR1 is LNHDA and CDR2 SQIVND (reference sequence). The CDR3 length is 18 residues. CDR3 in DNA: TGTGCCAGTAGTATAGAGGGGGGGACAGATGCAACTAATGAAAAACTGTTTTTT. It specifies CASSIEGGTDATNEKLFF.

The genes are TRBV27 and TRBJ2-6; 8 bases align to TRBD1. Trimming at V came to 6 bases and at J to 0 bases, leaving 10 bases not matched to a gene. This CDR3 has 18 residues. Per germline, CDR1 MNHEY and CDR2 SMNVEV (reference sequence). The CDR3 is CASSPGRGRISGANVLTF. DNA for the CDR3: TGTGCCAGCAGCCCCGGCAGGGGGCGAATCTCTGGGGCCAACGTCCTGACTTTC.

V is TRBV9 and J is TRBJ1-6, with no clear D. This CDR3 has 16 amino acids. The germline gives CDR1 SGDLS, CDR2 YYNGEE. The V gene lost 0 bases and the J gene lost 0 bases, with 7 bases spanning the gap. The CDR3 loop is CASSVGGGSYNSPLHF. The CDR3 coding sequence is TGTGCCAGCAGCGTAGGCGGTGGCTCCTATAATTCACCCCTCCACTTT.

This clone was found once. The V call is TRBV7-3, the J call TRBJ1-1; the D gene is possibly TRBD1 (5 bases). Germline V gene data show CDR1 as SGHTA and CDR2 as FQGTGA. This CDR3 contains 13 residues. V was trimmed by 5 bases and J by 1 base, leaving 8 bases between them. DNA of the CDR3: TGTGCCAGCAGCCTTACAGGGAACACTGAAGCTTTCTTT. Encoded protein: CASSLTGNTEAFF. The full variable domain, its missing parts supplied by reference TRBV7-3 and TRBJ1-1, is GAGVSQTPSNKVTEKGKYVELRCDPISGHTALYWYRQSLGQGPEFLIYFQGTGAADDSGLPNDRFFAVRPEGSVSTLKIQRTERGDSAVYLCASSLTGNTEAFFGQGTRLTVV.

The chain links TRBV15 to TRBJ2-3; unclear D gene. The length of the CDR3 is 13 residues. Trimming shortened V by 3 bases and J by 0 bases, and 4 bases separated the two germline ends. Germline CDR1 reads LNHNV; CDR2 reads YYDKDF (reference sequence). The CDR3 coding sequence is TGTGCCACCAGCAGGGCTAGCACAGATACGCAGTATTTT. It translates to CATSRASTDTQYF. The whole variable domain, filled in from reference TRBV15 and TRBJ2-3, reads DAMVIQNPRYQVTQFGKPVTLSCSQTLNHNVMYWYQQKSSQAPKLLFHYYDKDFNNEADTPDNFQSRRPNTSFCFLDIRSPGLGDTAMYLCATSRASTDTQYFGPGTRLTVL.

This rearrangement joins TRBV30 to TRBJ1-2; no clear D. The V gene's germline CDR1 is GTSNPN and CDR2 SVGIG (reference sequence). This CDR3 is built from 13 residues. Trimming shortened V by 0 bases and J by 4 bases, and 9 bases separated the two germline ends. Written as DNA, the CDR3 is TGTGCCTGGAGTGTACGCGAAGGCTATGGCTACACCTTC. Its translation: CAWSVREGYGYTF. The full variable domain, its missing parts supplied by reference TRBV30 and TRBJ1-2, is SQTIHQWPATLVQPVGSPLSLECTVEGTSNPNLYWYRQAAGRGLQLLFYSVGIGQISSEVPQNLSASRPQDRQFILSSKKLLLSDSGFYLCAWSVREGYGYTFGSGTRLTVV.

This clone was observed a few times. The CDR3 reads CASSVDRDSPLHF. The CDR3 DNA is TGTGCCAGCAGCGTGGACCGGGATTCACCCCTCCACTTT. This sequence joins TRBV9 and TRBJ1-6; D gene unclear. Germline V gives CDR1 SGDLS, CDR2 YYNGEE. The CDR3 totals 13 residues. V lost 2 bases to trimming and J lost 8 bases, with 8 bases between them. Full variable domain (outside the CDR3, taken from reference TRBV9 and TRBJ1-6): DSGVTQTPKHLITATGQRVTLRCSPRSGDLSVYWYQQSLDQGLQFLIQYYNGEERAKGNILERFSAQQFPDLHSELNLSSLELGDSALYFCASSVDRDSPLHFGNGTRLTVT.

This clone was seen a handful of times. The chain recombines TRBV18 with TRBJ2-3, with D unclear. Trimming shortened V by 6 bases and J by 2 bases, and 6 bases separated the two germline ends. The germline V gene has CDR1 KGHSH and CDR2 LQKENI. This CDR3 region has 12 residues. CDR3 bases: TGTGCCAGCTCGCTCATCACAGATACGCAGTATTTT. This encodes CASSLITDTQYF.

The V and J genes are TRBV11-2 and TRBJ2-7; TRBD1 agrees at 8 bases. CDR1 is SGHAT and CDR2 is FQNNGV in the germline V gene. This CDR3 region has 15 residues. Trimming at V came to 0 bases and at J to 5 bases, leaving 6 bases not matched to a gene. The CDR3 DNA sequence: TGTGCCAGCAGCTTAGATCTGGACAGGGACCACGAGCAGTACTTC. This codes for CASSLDLDRDHEQYF. Supplemented by reference TRBV11-2 and TRBJ2-7, the full variable domain reads EAGVAQSPRYKIIEKRQSVAFWCNPISGHATLYWYQQILGQGPKLLIQFQNNGVVDDSQLPKDRFSAERLKGVDSTLKIQPAKLEDSAVYLCASSLDLDRDHEQYFGPGTRLTVT.

The genes are TRBV5-1 and TRBJ2-1; D remains unclear. V lost 4 bases and J lost 0, with 11 bases in between. The length of the CDR3 is 15 residues. Germline lookup yields CDR1 SGHRS and CDR2 YFSETQ. The CDR3 DNA follows: TGCGCCAGCAGCCCGTTTAGGAGCTCCTACAATGAGCAGTTCTTC. This sequence encodes CASSPFRSSYNEQFF.

The rearrangement joins TRBV7-2 to TRBJ2-7, with D perhaps matching TRBD1 or TRBD2 (5 bases each). The V gene lost 3 bases and the J gene lost 0 bases, with 12 bases spanning the gap. This CDR3 has 15 amino acids. Germline loops: CDR1 SGHTA, CDR2 FQGNSA. DNA for the CDR3: TGTGCCAGCAGCTTGGGACGGAGGTCCTCCTACGAGCAGTACTTC. Translated: CASSLGRRSSYEQYF.

CDR3 bases: TGTGCCAGCAGGCGGGACAGGGGGCGCGTTGAAGCTTTCTTT. Translated: CASRRDRGRVEAFF. The genes are TRBV6-5 and TRBJ1-1; the match to TRBD1 covers 12 bases. The CDR3 contains 14 residues. Looked up from germline, CDR1 is MNHEY and CDR2 is SVGAGI. V dropped 6 bases and J dropped 7; count of bases not matched to a gene: 6.

The V and J genes are TRBV19 and TRBJ1-1, with TRBD1 as a possible D gene (5 bases). Germline loops: CDR1 LNHDA, CDR2 SQIVND (reference sequence). Trimming removed 1 base at V and 2 bases at J, with 11 bases between. This CDR3 comprises 15 residues. Here the CDR3 DNA reads TGTGCCAGTAGTATAGGACGGGGGGGAAACACTGAAGCTTTCTTT. It yields the protein CASSIGRGGNTEAFF.

This clone was recorded a few times. The V and J genes are TRBV30 and TRBJ1-1; D uncertain. CDR1 and CDR2 from the germline V gene are GTSNPN and SVGIG (reference sequence). The CDR3 length is 14 residues. The V gene lost 2 bases and the J gene lost 5 bases, with 15 bases spanning the gap. The CDR3 region is CAWSSLAGSTEAFF. CDR3 nucleotides: TGTGCCTGGAGTTCCCTAGCGGGGTCGACTGAAGCTTTCTTT.

The chain uses TRBV2 and TRBJ2-7; no clear D. Trimming took 0 bases from V and 2 from J, leaving 11 bases between them. Germline V lookup: CDR1 SNHLY, CDR2 FYNNEI. The CDR3 extends over 15 amino acids. The CDR3 here is CASSEALGYAYEQYF. The CDR3 bases are TGTGCCAGCAGTGAAGCGCTAGGGTACGCCTACGAGCAGTACTTC. The full variable domain, rest sourced from reference TRBV2 and TRBJ2-7, is EPEVTQTPSHQVTQMGQEVILRCVPISNHLYFYWYRQILGQKVEFLVSFYNNEISEKSEIFDDQFSVERPDGSNFTLKIRSTKLEDSAMYFCASSEALGYAYEQYFGPGTRLTVT.

This CDR3 reads CASSRDPMNTEAFF. As DNA, the CDR3 is TGTGCCAGCTCCCGCGACCCCATGAACACTGAAGCTTTCTTT. V gene TRBV18 combines with J gene TRBJ1-1, with D uncertain. Trimming took off 6 bases at V and 0 bases at J, with 11 bases between the two ends. This CDR3 has 14 residues. CDR1 is KGHSH, CDR2 LQKENI, per germline. The full variable domain, rest sourced from reference TRBV18 and TRBJ1-1, is NAGVMQNPRHLVRRRGQEARLRCSPMKGHSHVYWYRQLPEEGLKFMVYLQKENIIDESGMPKERFSAEFPKEGPSILRIQQVVRGDSAAYFCASSRDPMNTEAFFGQGTRLTVV.

The chain joins TRBV4-1 to TRBJ1-2; possible D gene TRBD1, 5 bases. V was shortened by 4 bases and J by 4 bases, with 13 bases between the two germline ends. CDR3 length equals 14 residues. The germline CDR1 and CDR2 sequences are MGHRA and YSYEKL. CDR3 DNA: TGCGCCAGCAGCCGGACCGACAGATTCTATGGCTACACCTTC. Translating gives CASSRTDRFYGYTF.

The V gene is TRBV18, the J gene TRBJ2-7, with D perhaps assigned TRBD1 or TRBD2 (5 bases each). The CDR3 runs to 16 residues. Germline values: CDR1 KGHSH, CDR2 LQKENI. Trimming left V 4 bases short and J 9 bases short, with 25 bases between. The CDR3 DNA reads as TGTGCCAGCTCACAAGCTCACGCAGGGAGCACTACGGCGCAGTACTTC. Translated, it gives CASSQAHAGSTTAQYF.

The rearrangement links TRBV4-3 to TRBJ1-2, with 9 nucleotides matching TRBD1. V was pared by 0 bases and J by 1 base, with 9 bases of the junction left unmatched. The CDR3 runs 18 residues. In germline, CDR1 is LGHNA, CDR2 YSLEER. CDR3 amino acids: CASSQDVNRGPSNYGYTF. The CDR3, as DNA: TGCGCCAGCAGCCAAGACGTAAACAGGGGGCCTAGTAACTATGGCTACACCTTC.

The chain couples TRBV5-5 to TRBJ1-5; 7 nucleotides line up with TRBD1. V shed 4 bases, J shed 1 base, and the junction held 5 bases outside the gene matches. Germline V lookup: CDR1 SGHKS, CDR2 YYEKEE (reference sequence). This CDR3 has 15 amino acids. The CDR3 sequence is CASSHTGASNQPQHF. In DNA, the CDR3 is TGTGCCAGCAGCCATACAGGGGCAAGCAATCAGCCCCAGCATTTT.